This T cell receptor (beta chain) is drawn from a study of shared clonotypes between healthy human individuals. The germline V gene encodes CDR1 MNHEY and CDR2 SMNVEV (reference sequence). This CDR3 spans 16 amino acids. The V gene lost 6 bases and the J gene lost 0 bases, with 15 bases spanning the gap. It was on ten immunoSEQ deep assay plates that unsorted PBMC DNA was sequenced. Libraries were prepared by immunoSEQ multiplex PCR; TCRdb keeps only in-frame clonotypes and omits some of them. The sample includes about half a million clones, less than 85% of them seen just once. The TCR was taken from a woman between 40 and 55 years old in good health. Some clones in this sample may be carry-over from other donors' samples. Material: PBMCs. The gene calls are TRBV27 and TRBJ2-1, with a weak D call TRBD2 (6 bases). In nucleotides, the CDR3 is TGTGCCAGCAGAGCGGGCCGTTCGAGCTCCTACAATGAGCAGTTCTTC. This translates into CASRAGRSSSYNEQFF.